This T cell receptor (beta chain) appears in the sequencing data of a study of blood T cell repertoires in COVID-19. Study at large: Samples came from the United States, Italy and Spain, spanning acute and convalescent COVID-19. PBMCs, B-cell-depleted T cells, or T cells provided the cDNA or gDNA that made up the material.

It was during active infection that Seattle patients were enrolled and then longitudinally followed. Repertoires were generated with immunoSEQ multiplex PCR, while TCRdb's copy carries only in-frame clones and drops some. The data contain 200,000 to 300,000 clones, around nine tenths of them singletons. This TCR was recovered from a man aged 25-45 years with COVID-19, enrolled during active disease. Sequenced: peripheral blood.

The CDR3, as DNA: TGTGCCAGCAGTTTAAGGGGGCCCGGGGAGCTGTTTTTT. Translated: CASSLRGPGELFF. The chain is built from TRBV12-3 or TRBV12-4 and TRBJ2-2, with TRBD1 matching 7 bases. The V segment lost 2 bases and the J segment 6 bases; nucleotides outside the gene matches: 0. This CDR3 spans 13 amino acids.